Listed below are T cell receptor beta chains from one sample, sequenced in a study of cytomegalovirus exposure and HLA in healthy donors. Assay used: immunoSEQ multiplex PCR; TCRdb lists only in-frame clones, some missing. There are roughly 190,000 clones in the sample; around 83% occur only once, and approximately 0.8% lies in the top ten. The sequenced sample consisted of PBMCs. The receptors originated from a woman under 30 in good health and CMV-seronegative. Both conserved end residues are part of each CDR3. A D gene is named only where the DNA matches it firmly. The size of a clone is reported for some rows only, either as once, few or many, or as a class for expanded clones.

TRBV5-1	TRBJ2-3	TRBD2	NA	CASSPLAGNTDTQYF	TGCGCCAGCAGCCCTCTAGCGGGGAACACAGATACGCAGTATTTT
TRBV4-2	TRBJ2-5	NA	NA	CASSLVNSGEQETQYF	TGTGCCAGCAGCCTCGTCAATAGCGGCGAACAAGAGACCCAGTACTTC
TRBV29-1	TRBJ2-2	NA	NA	CSVAGGTYTGELFF	TGCAGCGTTGCGGGCGGGACTTACACCGGGGAGCTGTTTTTT
TRBV28	TRBJ1-3	TRBD1	NA	CASSFEQGGRNTIYF	TGTGCCAGCAGTTTTGAACAGGGGGGGAGAAACACCATATATTTT
TRBV10-2	TRBJ1-2	NA	NA	CASSDRQGDGYTF	TGCGCCAGCAGTGATCGGCAGGGCGATGGCTACACCTTC
TRBV5-1	TRBJ2-5	NA	once	CASSPLFLQETQYF	TGCGCCAGCAGTCCCTTATTTTTGCAAGAGACCCAGTACTTC
TRBV5-3	TRBJ2-2	NA	NA	CARAGLASGELFF	TGTGCCAGAGCGGGGCTAGCTAGCGGGGAGCTGTTTTTT
TRBV21-1	TRBJ1-3	NA	NA	CASSRGRRGNTIYF	TGTGCCAGCAGCAGAGGCAGGAGGGGAAACACCATATATTTT
TRBV18	TRBJ2-3	NA	NA	CASYLPARQREADTQYF	TGTGCCAGCTACCTCCCGGCTCGGCAGCGAGAAGCAGATACGCAGTATTTT
TRBV6-5	TRBJ2-2	NA	few	CASSYDRGNTGELFF	TGTGCCAGCAGTTACGACAGAGGAAACACCGGGGAGCTGTTTTTT
TRBV5-1	TRBJ2-5	TRBD1	few	CASSYDTGGRETQYF	TGCGCCAGCAGTTACGATACAGGGGGGCGAGAGACCCAGTACTTC
TRBV9	TRBJ2-7	TRBD2	NA	CASSVGLAGVQYF	TGTGCCAGCAGCGTAGGACTAGCGGGAGTTCAGTACTTC
TRBV6-5	TRBJ1-5	NA	NA	CASSPGFSNQPQHF	TGTGCCAGCAGCCCAGGGTTTAGCAATCAGCCCCAGCATTTT
TRBV7-3	TRBJ2-1	TRBD2	NA	CASSTRTGGHNEQFF	TGTGCCAGCAGCACCCGGACGGGGGGACACAATGAGCAGTTCTTC
TRBV7-9	TRBJ2-2	NA	NA	CASSLSNTGELFF	TGTGCCAGCAGCCTATCAAACACCGGGGAGCTGTTTTTT
TRBV27	TRBJ2-2	TRBD1	NA	CASSGGQGFTGELFF	TGTGCCAGCAGTGGGGGACAGGGTTTCACCGGGGAGCTGTTTTTT
TRBV9	TRBJ1-1	TRBD1	few	CASSSRTGGTEAFF	TGTGCCAGCAGCTCCCGGACAGGGGGCACTGAAGCTTTCTTT
TRBV4-1	TRBJ2-1	NA	NA	CASSQDGVAEYNEQFF	TGCGCCAGCAGCCAAGATGGAGTAGCGGAGTACAATGAGCAGTTCTTC
TRBV7-8	TRBJ1-5	TRBD1	NA	CASSETGTQPQHF	TGTGCCAGCAGCGAGACAGGGACTCAGCCCCAGCATTTT
TRBV9	TRBJ1-2	NA	NA	CASSVPATGYYGYTF	TGTGCCAGCAGCGTACCAGCTACAGGGTACTATGGCTACACCTTC
TRBV6-5	TRBJ2-2	NA	NA	CASSSWGPNTGELFF	TGTGCCAGCAGTTCATGGGGGCCAAACACCGGGGAGCTGTTTTTT
TRBV9	TRBJ2-7	TRBD1	NA	CASSVVDRGYEQYF	TGTGCCAGCAGCGTAGTGGACAGGGGATACGAGCAGTACTTC
TRBV5-1	TRBJ1-1	NA	NA	CASSLQGGFTEAFF	TGCGCCAGCAGCTTGCAGGGAGGGTTCACTGAAGCTTTCTTT
TRBV28	TRBJ2-7	NA	once	CASSFVREGRYEQYF	TGTGCCAGCAGTTTTGTCCGGGAAGGAAGGTACGAGCAGTACTTC
TRBV15	TRBJ2-3	TRBD2	NA	CATREAGDFRWTDTQYF	TGTGCCACCAGGGAAGCGGGAGATTTCAGGTGGACAGATACGCAGTATTTT
TRBV10-3	TRBJ2-5	NA	NA	CAISEGNGRAETQYF	TGTGCCATCAGTGAGGGGAACGGGCGGGCAGAGACCCAGTACTTC
TRBV4-1	TRBJ2-7	NA	NA	CASSQVDSSPYEQYF	TGCGCCAGCAGCCAAGTAGACAGTTCACCCTACGAGCAGTACTTC
TRBV15	TRBJ2-6	NA	once	CATSASDISGANVLTF	TGTGCCACCTCAGCATCGGACATCTCTGGGGCCAACGTCCTGACTTTC
TRBV6-5	TRBJ2-7	NA	NA	CASSYPGSGSYEQYF	TGTGCCAGCAGTTACCCCGGGAGCGGTTCCTACGAGCAGTACTTC
TRBV9	TRBJ2-2	TRBD2	NA	CASSAGSGSGSRELFF	TGTGCCAGCAGCGCCGGATCGGGTAGCGGGAGCCGGGAGCTGTTTTTT
TRBV6-1	TRBJ1-5	NA	few	CASTSGGSGNQPQHF	TGTGCCAGCACCTCCGGAGGGAGCGGCAATCAGCCCCAGCATTTT
TRBV6-5	TRBJ2-7	TRBD1	NA	CASSYSGQGGYEQYF	TGTGCCAGCAGTTACTCGGGACAGGGGGGCTACGAGCAGTACTTC
TRBV15	TRBJ2-7	NA	few	CATSRDRGPYEQYF	TGTGCCACCAGCAGAGATAGGGGCCCCTACGAGCAGTACTTC
TRBV2	TRBJ2-1	NA	few	CASSVHRDLVENEQFF	TGTGCCAGCAGCGTTCACAGGGATCTAGTGGAAAATGAGCAGTTCTTC
TRBV27	TRBJ1-1	TRBD1	few	CASSFRGITEAFF	TGTGCCAGCAGTTTCAGGGGGATAACTGAAGCTTTCTTT
TRBV29-1	TRBJ2-1	TRBD2	NA	CSFPGGSYNEQFF	TGCAGCTTCCCCGGGGGGTCCTACAATGAGCAGTTCTTC
TRBV19	TRBJ1-2	TRBD1	NA	CASSKQGGPSYGYTF	TGTGCCAGTAGTAAACAGGGGGGCCCTAGCTATGGCTACACCTTC
TRBV27	TRBJ2-7	NA	NA	CASSYGGGSANEQYF	TGTGCCAGCAGCTACGGGGGCGGGAGTGCCAACGAGCAGTACTTC
TRBV27	TRBJ2-3	NA	NA	CASSYLARDTQYF	TGTGCCAGCAGTTACCTGGCGAGGGATACGCAGTATTTT
TRBV11-2	TRBJ1-6	NA	once	CASSLTANNSPLHF	TGTGCCAGCAGCTTGACAGCGAATAATTCACCCCTCCACTTT
TRBV4-2	TRBJ2-1	TRBD2	NA	CASKSQGLAGENEQFF	TGTGCCAGCAAGAGCCAGGGACTAGCGGGAGAGAATGAGCAGTTCTTC
TRBV10-1	TRBJ1-6	TRBD1	NA	CASSETSPGTANSPLHF	TGCGCCAGCAGTGAGACTTCACCCGGGACAGCTAATTCACCCCTCCACTTT
TRBV6-5	TRBJ2-3	NA	NA	CASSYQGFTDTQYF	TGTGCCAGCAGTTACCAGGGGTTCACAGATACGCAGTATTTT
TRBV18	TRBJ1-5	NA	NA	CASSPAESNQPQHF	TGTGCCAGCTCACCAGCGGAAAGCAATCAGCCCCAGCATTTT
TRBV28	TRBJ1-2	TRBD1	NA	CASSPPGQVFTPGGYTF	TGTGCCAGCAGCCCCCCCGGACAGGTCTTTACGCCGGGGGGCTACACCTTC
TRBV6-6	TRBJ1-2	TRBD1	once	CASRPGGASGYTF	TGTGCCAGCAGACCAGGGGGCGCGAGTGGCTACACCTTC
TRBV4-1	TRBJ1-1	NA	NA	CASSQAFQQEGNTEAFF	TGCGCCAGCAGCCAAGCCTTCCAACAGGAAGGGAACACTGAAGCTTTCTTT
TRBV12-5	TRBJ2-2	NA	NA	CASRDFENTGELFF	TGTGCTAGCCGGGACTTCGAAAACACCGGGGAGCTGTTTTTT